This entry lists 8 T cell receptor beta chains sequenced from one sample in a study of blood T cell repertoires in COVID-19. The method was immunoSEQ multiplex PCR; TCRdb's version includes in-frame clones alone and lacks a portion of them. This repertoire shows 350,000 to 400,000 clones, around 87% found once; its top ten account for less than 2.5%. Material: PBMCs or T cells enriched from blood (not recorded which). The receptors originated from a man aged 40-49 years in a cohort exposed to, infected with or recovered from COVID-19 (not recorded which).

The J gene is TRBJ1-5, the V gene TRBV30, with a weak D call TRBD1 (6 bases). V lost 2 bases and J lost 4, with 12 bases in between. CDR1 GTSNPN and CDR2 SVGIG come from the germline V gene (reference sequence). The CDR3 contains 14 residues. CDR3 loop: CAWSRIQGNQPQHF. In DNA, the CDR3 is TGTGCCTGGAGTCGCATACAGGGAAATCAGCCCCAGCATTTT.

The chain combines TRBV11-2 with TRBJ1-1; D not resolved. With 3 bases removed from V and 3 bases from J, the gap between germline ends came to 11 bases. In germline, CDR1 is SGHAT, CDR2 FQNNGV. The CDR3 runs to 14 residues. This CDR3 reads CASSLISAYTEAFF. In nucleotides, the CDR3 is TGTGCCAGCAGCTTGATAAGCGCGTACACTGAAGCTTTCTTT.

The chain combines TRBV7-2 with TRBJ1-1; D is possibly TRBD1 (6 bases). Germline CDR1 is SGHTA and CDR2 is FQGNSA. The V and J ends lost 3 bases and 0 bases respectively, with 8 bases between them. The CDR3 contains 14 residues. The CDR3 loop reads CASSLGQMNTEAFF. CDR3 nucleotide sequence: TGTGCCAGCAGCTTGGGACAAATGAACACTGAAGCTTTCTTT.

This chain connects TRBV2 to TRBJ1-3; tentative D call: TRBD1 (6 bases). V shed 5 bases and J shed 0 bases, with 8 bases lying between them. Germline loops: CDR1 SNHLY, CDR2 FYNNEI. This CDR3 has 14 residues. This chain's CDR3 is CASSPQGSGNTIYF. For the CDR3, the DNA is TGTGCCAGCAGTCCACAGGGCTCTGGAAACACCATATATTTT. Combining the CDR3 with reference TRBV2 and TRBJ1-3 gives the whole variable domain EPEVTQTPSHQVTQMGQEVILRCVPISNHLYFYWYRQILGQKVEFLVSFYNNEISEKSEIFDDQFSVERPDGSNFTLKIRSTKLEDSAMYFCASSPQGSGNTIYFGEGSWLTVV.

V is TRBV10-3 and J is TRBJ1-2, with TRBD1 identical over 9 bases. The CDR3 covers 15 residues. The junction had 7 bases not matched to a gene; V was cut back by 0 bases and J by 8 bases. CDR1 and CDR2 (germline): ENHRY, SYGVKD. The CDR3: CAISESRQGVGGYTF. In DNA form, the CDR3 reads TGTGCCATCAGTGAGTCAAGACAGGGGGTCGGGGGCTACACCTTC.

J is TRBJ2-1 and V is TRBV5-1; possibly TRBD2 for D (5 bases). Germline-derived CDR1 and CDR2 are SGHRS and YFSETQ. The germline V and J ends were trimmed by 4 bases and 8 bases, with 19 bases remaining between them. The CDR3 has 15 amino acids. This CDR3 is CASSLGLGSFDEQFF. The CDR3 DNA sequence: TGCGCCAGCAGCCTCGGACTGGGATCCTTTGATGAGCAGTTCTTC.

The rearrangement joins TRBV9 to TRBJ1-1; the D gene is possibly TRBD1 (6 bases). V lost 0 bases to trimming and J lost 6 bases, with 15 bases between them. CDR3 length equals 15 residues. From germline, CDR1 is SGDLS and CDR2 YYNGEE. As DNA, the CDR3 is TGTGCCAGCAGCGTAGGGGGCAGGGGCCTCCCTGAAGCTTTCTTT. Protein product: CASSVGGRGLPEAFF.

The chain employs TRBV5-1 and TRBJ1-4; 7 bases are a match to TRBD1. After removal of 7 bases from V and 5 bases from J, the junction contained 8 bases not matched to a gene. The CDR3 is made up of 14 amino acids. Looked up from germline, CDR1 is SGHRS and CDR2 is YFSETQ. The CDR3 loop is CASAPGTENEKLFF. The CDR3 coding sequence is TGCGCCAGCGCCCCCGGGACAGAAAATGAAAAACTGTTTTTT.